Given below is one T cell receptor (beta chain) in context. Its antigen is undetermined. These data belong to a study of blood T cells in healthy people across ages. The study's findings and limits: Diversity figures based on one million T cells were deemed too low. Age advanced and TCR beta diversity per million T cells fell, roughly linearly.

Next came a second PCR, run for about 7 to 12 cycles, which used a sample-barcoded 5' primer along with a J-beta primer mix. Each sample yielded at least 3 million CDR3-containing paired-end reads. TCRdb reanalysed the 5' RACE reads using MiXCR and keeps one entry per CDR3 protein. The table includes some 860,000 distinct CDR3 sequences, 45% to 70% detected once. CDR1 is SEHNR, CDR2 FQNEAQ, per germline (reference sequence). This CDR3 has 15 residues. Trimming stripped 7 bases from V and 0 bases from J, with 13 bases between. The sequence was collected from a man between 35 and 55 years old in good health. Sequenced: blood. This chain connects TRBV7-9 to TRBJ2-1, with D uncertain. The CDR3 region has the DNA TGTGCCAGCACCGAAGCGTGGAGCTCCTACAATGAGCAGTTCTTC. Protein product: CASTEAWSSYNEQFF.